The rows below give T cell receptor beta chains drawn from one sample of a study of blood T cell repertoires in COVID-19. Sequencing used immunoSEQ multiplex PCR; TCRdb keeps in-frame clones, though not all of them. This repertoire shows about 250,000 clones, more than 75% found once; its top ten account for 1.6%. The specimen was peripheral blood. Receptor source: a woman between 55 and 75 years old who had recovered from COVID-19. The CDR3 runs from the conserved cysteine through the conserved F or W. A D gene is named only where the DNA matches it firmly. Only some rows state a clone size, as once, few, many or a class for expanded clones.

TRBV5-5	TRBJ2-5	.	.	TGTGCCAGCAGCTTAGGGGGGGTCCAAGAGACCCAGTACTTC	CASSLGGVQETQYF
TRBV6-5	TRBJ2-1	TRBD2	once	TGTGCCAGCAGGTACGGGACTAGCGGTTACAATGAGCAGTTCTTC	CASRYGTSGYNEQFF
TRBV28	TRBJ1-3	.	.	TGTGCCAGCACCCCCCCAACAGGGCTCTCTGGAAACACCATATATTTT	CASTPPTGLSGNTIYF
TRBV11-2	TRBJ1-2	TRBD1	once	TGTGCCAGCAGCGAGACAGGGGGCCGACTTAACTATGGCTACACCTTC	CASSETGGRLNYGYTF
TRBV6-6	TRBJ2-7	.	.	TGTGCCAGCAGTTACGGACAGAGCTGGTACTTC	CASSYGQSWYF
TRBV21-1	TRBJ2-5	.	once	TGTGCCAGCAGGAGGGGAGACAGGGGGCATGAGGAGACCCAGTACTTC	CASRRGDRGHEETQYF
TRBV28	TRBJ1-5	.	.	TGTGCCAGCAGGGACATCTATCAGCCCCAGCATTTT	CASRDIYQPQHF
TRBV7-8	TRBJ1-2	TRBD1	.	TGTGCCAGCAGTTTTCCGGGACAGGGGGTGACAGCCTATGGCTACACCTTC	CASSFPGQGVTAYGYTF
TRBV29-1	TRBJ2-3	.	.	TGCAGCGTTGGGATAGGGGGGGCTAGCACAGATACGCAGTATTTT	CSVGIGGASTDTQYF
TRBV6-5	TRBJ1-2	TRBD1	.	TGTGCCAGCAGGCCGACAGGGGGCAACTATGGCTACACCTTC	CASRPTGGNYGYTF
TRBV11-2	TRBJ2-7	TRBD2	.	TGTGCCAGCAGCCCCCGAGCGGGGGCACCCTACGAGCAGTACTTC	CASSPRAGAPYEQYF
TRBV11-1	TRBJ1-2	TRBD1	.	TGTGCCAGCAGCTTAGGGACAGGGCTGGACTATGGCTACACCTTC	CASSLGTGLDYGYTF
TRBV3-1/TRBV3-2	TRBJ2-5	TRBD2	few	TGTGCCAGCACCCTACTAGCGAAAGAGACCCAGTACTTC	CASTLLAKETQYF
TRBV5-6	TRBJ2-7	.	.	TGTGCCAGCAGCCCACGGGCAGGGTCCTACGAGCAGTACTTC	CASSPRAGSYEQYF
TRBV5-1	TRBJ2-5	TRBD1	.	TGCGCCAGCAGCATTGGGACAGGGGGCCGGGGGGAAGAGACCCAGTACTTC	CASSIGTGGRGEETQYF
TRBV2	TRBJ1-5	TRBD1	.	TGTGCCAGCAGTCTACAGGGGGTGGATCAGCCCCAGCATTTT	CASSLQGVDQPQHF
TRBV12-3/TRBV12-4	TRBJ2-7	TRBD1	.	TGTGCCAGCAGAGAAGGACAGGGGTACGAGCAGTACTTC	CASREGQGYEQYF
TRBV18	TRBJ2-5	TRBD2	.	TGTGCCAGCACAACCGGGACTAGCGGGGGCCGAGGGGCCCAGTACTTC	CASTTGTSGGRGAQYF
TRBV27	TRBJ2-7	TRBD1	.	TGTGCCAGCAGTACTACCCGGACAGGGGGCCGCGGCGAGCAGTACTTC	CASSTTRTGGRGEQYF
TRBV9	TRBJ2-4	TRBD1	.	TGTGCCAGCAGCGTATTGGGTGACAGGGAGAGGGACATTCAGTACTTC	CASSVLGDRERDIQYF
TRBV5-8	TRBJ1-6	.	few	TGTGCCGCAGCGGGCCATAATTCACCCCTCCACTTT	CAAAGHNSPLHF
TRBV7-9	TRBJ1-4	TRBD1	.	TGTGCCAGCAGCTTAATCATCGGGACAGGGAATGAAAAACTGTTTTTT	CASSLIIGTGNEKLFF
TRBV27	TRBJ2-1	TRBD2	.	TGTGCCAGCAGTTTAATGGCTAGCGGGGACAATGAGCAGTTCTTC	CASSLMASGDNEQFF
TRBV18	TRBJ1-6	TRBD1	.	TGTGCCAGCTCACCCGCGACAGGGGCAAATTCACCCCTCCACTTT	CASSPATGANSPLHF
TRBV24-1	TRBJ2-3	.	.	TGTGCCACCAGCCTAAGGGGGGGACCTAGCACAGATACGCAGTATTTT	CATSLRGGPSTDTQYF
TRBV3-1/TRBV3-2	TRBJ2-2	TRBD2	.	TGTGCCAGCAGCCAATTCCCACTAGCGGGGGCCGCGAACACCGGGGAGCTGTTTTTT	CASSQFPLAGAANTGELFF
TRBV7-9	TRBJ1-3	.	.	TGTGCCAGCAGCTTGGGCGGGGACGGAAACACCATATATTTT	CASSLGGDGNTIYF
TRBV7-9	TRBJ1-2	.	.	TGTGCCAGCCGGGGAACTAACTATGGCTACACCTTC	CASRGTNYGYTF
TRBV7-2	TRBJ2-7	TRBD1	.	TGTGCCAGCAGCTTAACAGGGGGCTTATCCTACGAGCAGTACTTC	CASSLTGGLSYEQYF
TRBV28	TRBJ1-1	.	.	TGTGCCAGCAGTTCGACCGGGACTTACAAAGAAGCTTTCTTT	CASSSTGTYKEAFF
TRBV28	TRBJ2-7	TRBD1	.	TGTGCCAGCACAAGGGACAGTAGCTACGAGCAGTACTTC	CASTRDSSYEQYF
TRBV10-3	TRBJ1-1	TRBD1	.	TGTGCCATCAGGCCCCAGGGGGCCGGCACTGAAGCTTTCTTT	CAIRPQGAGTEAFF
TRBV7-3	TRBJ2-5	TRBD2	.	TGTGCCAGCAGCCCCCTGGGACTAGCGGGGGGGCGTGGCCAAGAGACCCAGTACTTC	CASSPLGLAGGRGQETQYF
TRBV15	TRBJ2-7	.	.	TGTGCCACCAGCAGAGATTCCTCACTCTCCTACGAGCAGTACTTC	CATSRDSSLSYEQYF
TRBV6-4	TRBJ2-3	.	once	TGTGCCAGCAGCCCTCCCGGAGGGGATACGCAGTATTTT	CASSPPGGDTQYF
TRBV6-1	TRBJ2-1	TRBD1	.	TGTGCCAGCAGTGGTTGGACAGGGGGCGCGAGACTAGGAGTCGATGAGCAGTTCTTC	CASSGWTGGARLGVDEQFF
TRBV11-3	TRBJ2-7	TRBD1	.	TGTGCCAGCAGCTCGGGACAGGGGGACTCCTACGAGCAGTACTTC	CASSSGQGDSYEQYF
TRBV19	TRBJ1-4	.	once	TGTGCCAGTAGTATAGATTCGGACAGTAATGAAAAACTGTTTTTT	CASSIDSDSNEKLFF
TRBV29-1	TRBJ2-7	TRBD1	.	TGCAGCGTTATCGGGCAGCAGGGGGATTACGAGCAGTACTTC	CSVIGQQGDYEQYF
TRBV19	TRBJ1-5	.	.	TGTGCCAGTAGTGTGGGGCTACACGAATCTTATCAGCCCCAGCATTTT	CASSVGLHESYQPQHF
TRBV15	TRBJ1-1	TRBD1	.	TGTGCCACCAGCAGGGAGACAGGGGCGAACACTGAAGCTTTCTTT	CATSRETGANTEAFF
TRBV19	TRBJ1-5	.	.	TGTGCCAGTAGTATAGAAGGGAGTTATAGCAATCAGCCCCAGCATTTT	CASSIEGSYSNQPQHF
TRBV3-1/TRBV3-2	TRBJ2-5	.	.	TGTGCCAGCAGCCAGCGGGGCGCAAAAGAGACCCAGTACTTC	CASSQRGAKETQYF
TRBV27	TRBJ2-3	TRBD2	.	TGTGCCAGCAGTTTATCGACTAGCGGGGGGAGGTATTTT	CASSLSTSGGRYF
TRBV4-3	TRBJ2-3	.	once	TGCGCCAGCAGCCAAGAAGGGGGTCTTTCAGATACGCAGTATTTT	CASSQEGGLSDTQYF
TRBV6-2/TRBV6-3	TRBJ2-7	TRBD1	.	TGTGCCAGCAGTTTCCACCCCGGGACAGGGGTGAACTACGAGCAGTACTTC	CASSFHPGTGVNYEQYF
TRBV28	TRBJ2-7	TRBD1	few	TGTGCCAGCAGTGGACAGGGGAACTACGAGCAGTACTTC	CASSGQGNYEQYF
TRBV28	TRBJ1-1	.	once	TGTGCCACTTTCAGGGGTTACACTGAAGCTTTCTTT	CATFRGYTEAFF
TRBV28	TRBJ2-7	TRBD1	.	TGTGCCAGCAGACCCGGGACAGGCTCCTACGAGCAGTACTTC	CASRPGTGSYEQYF
TRBV28	TRBJ1-5	.	.	TGTGCCAGCAGTCCCCCGGTACCTCAGCCCCAGCATTTT	CASSPPVPQPQHF
TRBV7-2	TRBJ1-1	.	.	TGTGCCAGCAGCCCCGCAACAGGGTTTTCTGAAGCTTTCTTT	CASSPATGFSEAFF
TRBV5-1	TRBJ2-2	TRBD1	.	TGCGCCAGCAGCTCGGGACAGGTTTTTACCGGGGAGCTGTTTTTT	CASSSGQVFTGELFF
TRBV11-2	TRBJ2-7	TRBD1	once	TGTGCCAGCAGCCGCGACAGGGTAGGATCCTACGAGCAGTACTTC	CASSRDRVGSYEQYF
TRBV2	TRBJ1-5	.	.	TGTGCCAGCAGCTATAGACAGACCAGTCAGCCCCAGCATTTT	CASSYRQTSQPQHF
TRBV19	TRBJ2-7	.	.	TGTGCCAGTAGTGACAGGCGTGGCGACGAGCAGTACTTC	CASSDRRGDEQYF
TRBV2	TRBJ1-1	.	.	TGTGCCAGCTCAGGGTCCTTGAACACTGAAGCTTTCTTT	CASSGSLNTEAFF
TRBV7-2	TRBJ1-1	.	.	TGTGCCAGCAGTTTAACGGGGAGAAACACTGAAGCTTTCTTT	CASSLTGRNTEAFF
TRBV29-1	TRBJ2-5	TRBD2	.	TGCAGCGTTGAAGATCATCTAGCGGGGGTTCAAGAGACCCAGTACTTC	CSVEDHLAGVQETQYF